A selection of T cell receptor beta chains follows, all from one sample in a study of blood T cell repertoires in COVID-19. Clones were read by immunoSEQ multiplex PCR, and TCRdb kept only the in-frame ones, dropping some. The sample comprises fewer than 30,000 clones, 84% of which are singletons, and 15% rests with the top ten. Sequenced input: peripheral blood. All receptors derive from a man aged 65 to 79 with active COVID-19. Both conserved end residues are part of each CDR3. D genes are given only for firm matches. Size tells how often a clone was seen (once, few, many) or the class of an expanded clone, and some rows leave it out.

clone_size	j_call	d_call	v_call	cdr3_nt	cdr3_aa
-	TRBJ2-7	TRBD1	TRBV29-1	TGCAGCGTTGAAGGGGGACAGAACAAGTACTTC	CSVEGGQNKYF
-	TRBJ2-5	TRBD2	TRBV19	TGTGCCAGTAGTATGGGTCTAGCGGGGGGCCAAGAGACCCAGTACTTC	CASSMGLAGGQETQYF
-	TRBJ2-3	TRBD2	TRBV9	TGTGCCAGCAGCGTAGCTAGCGGGGGGGGCACAGATACGCAGTATTTT	CASSVASGGGTDTQYF
once	TRBJ1-1	-	TRBV5-1	TGCGCCAGCAGCTTGGCCGGAACAGGGCGGACTGAAGCTTTCTTT	CASSLAGTGRTEAFF
-	TRBJ1-2	-	TRBV6-5	TGTGCCAGCAGTACCCAGGGTGATGGCTACACCTTC	CASSTQGDGYTF
-	TRBJ2-7	-	TRBV20-1	TGCAGTGCTAGTGGGCAGGGGTCCCCCTACGAGCAGTACTTC	CSASGQGSPYEQYF
-	TRBJ2-3	TRBD2	TRBV11-3	TGTGCCAGCAGCTCCCGGACTAGTGCAAGCACAGATACGCAGTATTTT	CASSSRTSASTDTQYF
-	TRBJ2-1	-	TRBV19	TGTGCCAGTAGTCCACGGGGTTTAGAGCAGTTCTTC	CASSPRGLEQFF
-	TRBJ2-3	TRBD2	TRBV6-6	TGTGCCACTGCGGGGGGGGCAGTAGATACGCAGTATTTT	CATAGGAVDTQYF
-	TRBJ2-3	-	TRBV9	TGTGCCAGCAGCGTAGTGGCAGTGGGCACAGATACGCAGTATTTT	CASSVVAVGTDTQYF
-	TRBJ1-1	TRBD1	TRBV5-1	TGCGCCAGCAGCCAGGGACAGGGGGCCACTGAAGCTTTCTTT	CASSQGQGATEAFF
-	TRBJ1-6	-	TRBV14	TGTGCCAGCAGCCAAGAGGTGCGGAACTCACCCCTCCACTTT	CASSQEVRNSPLHF
-	TRBJ1-2	TRBD1	TRBV20-1	TGCAGTGCCGGGACAGCCTATGGCTACACCTTC	CSAGTAYGYTF
-	TRBJ1-6	TRBD1	TRBV5-4	TGTGCCAGCAGCTTCGGGACAGGAGATTCACCCCTCCACTTT	CASSFGTGDSPLHF
-	TRBJ1-3	-	TRBV3-1/TRBV3-2	TGTGCCAGCAGCCAAGATCGGGTGTTGGGTAGTTACTCTGGAAACACCATATATTTT	CASSQDRVLGSYSGNTIYF
-	TRBJ2-1	TRBD2	TRBV7-9	TGTGCCAGCAGCGACGACGGGGGGGCCTACAATGAGCAGTTCTTC	CASSDDGGAYNEQFF
-	TRBJ2-2	TRBD2	TRBV7-6	TGTGCCAGCAGCTCTACTAGCGGGCAGAACACCGGGGAGCTGTTTTTT	CASSSTSGQNTGELFF
-	TRBJ2-3	-	TRBV9	TGTGCCAGCAGCGTAGATGGCCTCACAGATACGCAGTATTTT	CASSVDGLTDTQYF
-	TRBJ1-6	TRBD1	TRBV5-6	TGTGCCAGCAGCCAAAAAACCGGGACAGGGAATTCACCCCTCCACTTT	CASSQKTGTGNSPLHF
-	TRBJ1-1	TRBD1	TRBV6-1	TGTGCCAGCAGGGAACCGGGACAGGGGAGATTGACTGAAGCTTTCTTT	CASREPGQGRLTEAFF
-	TRBJ1-1	-	TRBV28	TGTGCCAGCAGTCCATTAGGGGTAGTAACTGAAGCTTTCTTT	CASSPLGVVTEAFF
-	TRBJ2-2	-	TRBV9	TGTGCCAGCAGCTCCCCCCTTCGGGCAGGGAAAGACACCGGGGAGCTGTTTTTT	CASSSPLRAGKDTGELFF
-	TRBJ1-1	TRBD1	TRBV29-1	TGCAGCGGCAGGACAGGGGGAGCTGAAGCTTTCTTT	CSGRTGGAEAFF
-	TRBJ2-7	-	TRBV30	TGTGCCTGGAGTGTGGGGGCTTACGAGCAGTACTTC	CAWSVGAYEQYF
-	TRBJ2-5	TRBD2	TRBV3-1/TRBV3-2	TGTGCCAGCAGCCATTGGACTAGCGGGGGCCCAGAGACCCAGTACTTC	CASSHWTSGGPETQYF
-	TRBJ2-6	-	TRBV7-3	TGTGCCAGCAGCTTCAGCGCGGGCTCGGACAACGTCCTGACTTTC	CASSFSAGSDNVLTF
once	TRBJ1-2	TRBD1	TRBV5-1	TGCGCCAGCAGCTCCGAAGGGGGCGGGAGGACCTATGGCTACACCTTC	CASSSEGGGRTYGYTF
-	TRBJ2-3	TRBD2	TRBV5-1	TGCGCCAGCAGCTTCGGGACTAGCAGGACAGATACGCAGTATTTT	CASSFGTSRTDTQYF